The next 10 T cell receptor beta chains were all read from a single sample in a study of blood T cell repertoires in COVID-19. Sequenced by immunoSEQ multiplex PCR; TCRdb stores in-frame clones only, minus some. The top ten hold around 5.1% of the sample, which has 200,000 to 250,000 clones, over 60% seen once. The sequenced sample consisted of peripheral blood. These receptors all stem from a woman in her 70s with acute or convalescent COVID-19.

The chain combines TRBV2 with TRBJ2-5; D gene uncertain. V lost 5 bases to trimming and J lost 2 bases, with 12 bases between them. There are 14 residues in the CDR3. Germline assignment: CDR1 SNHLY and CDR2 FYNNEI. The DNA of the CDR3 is TGTGCCAGCAGTCTAGGCAGAGTGCAAGAGACCCAGTACTTC. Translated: CASSLGRVQETQYF. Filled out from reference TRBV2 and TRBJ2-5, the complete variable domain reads EPEVTQTPSHQVTQMGQEVILRCVPISNHLYFYWYRQILGQKVEFLVSFYNNEISEKSEIFDDQFSVERPDGSNFTLKIRSTKLEDSAMYFCASSLGRVQETQYFGPGTRLLVL.

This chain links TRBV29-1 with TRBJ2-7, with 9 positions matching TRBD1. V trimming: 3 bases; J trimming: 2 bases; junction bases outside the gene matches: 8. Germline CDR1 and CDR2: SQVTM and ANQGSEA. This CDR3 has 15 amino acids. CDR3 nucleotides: TGCAGCGTTGATAGTACACAGGGGGCGGCCTACGAGCAGTACTTC. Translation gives CSVDSTQGAAYEQYF.

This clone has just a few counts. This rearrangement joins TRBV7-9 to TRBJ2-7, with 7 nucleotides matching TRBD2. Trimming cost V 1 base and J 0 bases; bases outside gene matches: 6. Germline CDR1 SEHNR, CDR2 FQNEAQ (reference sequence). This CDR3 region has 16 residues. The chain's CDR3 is CASSLVVGGSSYEQYF. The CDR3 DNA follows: TGTGCCAGCAGCTTAGTGGTGGGAGGGAGCTCCTACGAGCAGTACTTC.

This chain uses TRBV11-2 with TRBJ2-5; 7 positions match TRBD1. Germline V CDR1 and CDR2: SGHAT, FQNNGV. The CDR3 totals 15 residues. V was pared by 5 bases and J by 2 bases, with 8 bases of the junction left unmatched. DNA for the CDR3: TGTGCCAGCAGCCCCGGGACAGTAGCTCAAGAGACCCAGTACTTC. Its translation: CASSPGTVAQETQYF.

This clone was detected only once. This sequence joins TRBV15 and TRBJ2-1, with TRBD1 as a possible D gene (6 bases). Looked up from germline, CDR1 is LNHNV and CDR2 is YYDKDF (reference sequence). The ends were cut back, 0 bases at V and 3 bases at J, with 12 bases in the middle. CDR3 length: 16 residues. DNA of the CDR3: TGTGCCACCAGCAGAGATGTAGGACAGAGCTACAATGAGCAGTTCTTC. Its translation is CATSRDVGQSYNEQFF.

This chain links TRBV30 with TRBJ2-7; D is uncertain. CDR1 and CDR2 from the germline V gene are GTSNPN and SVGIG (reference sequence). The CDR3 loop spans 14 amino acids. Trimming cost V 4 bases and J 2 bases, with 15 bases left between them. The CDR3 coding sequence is TGTGCCTGGATCCCGTCCCCTGGCCCCTACGAGCAGTACTTC. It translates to CAWIPSPGPYEQYF. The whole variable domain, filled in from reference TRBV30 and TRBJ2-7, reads SQTIHQWPATLVQPVGSPLSLECTVEGTSNPNLYWYRQAAGRGLQLLFYSVGIGQISSEVPQNLSASRPQDRQFILSSKKLLLSDSGFYLCAWIPSPGPYEQYFGPGTRLTVT.

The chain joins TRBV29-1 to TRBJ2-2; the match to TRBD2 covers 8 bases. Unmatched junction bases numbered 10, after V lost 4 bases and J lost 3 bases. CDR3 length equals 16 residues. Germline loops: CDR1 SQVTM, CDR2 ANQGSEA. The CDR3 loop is CSVVGLGLVDTGELFF. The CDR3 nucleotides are TGCAGCGTTGTTGGGCTGGGACTAGTCGACACCGGGGAGCTGTTTTTT.

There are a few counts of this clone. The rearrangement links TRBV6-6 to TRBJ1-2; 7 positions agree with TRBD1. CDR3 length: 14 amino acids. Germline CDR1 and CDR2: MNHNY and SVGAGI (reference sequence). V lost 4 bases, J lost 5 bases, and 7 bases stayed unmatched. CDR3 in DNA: TGTGCCAGCAGTTCCCGACAGGGATATTATGGCTACACCTTC. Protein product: CASSSRQGYYGYTF.

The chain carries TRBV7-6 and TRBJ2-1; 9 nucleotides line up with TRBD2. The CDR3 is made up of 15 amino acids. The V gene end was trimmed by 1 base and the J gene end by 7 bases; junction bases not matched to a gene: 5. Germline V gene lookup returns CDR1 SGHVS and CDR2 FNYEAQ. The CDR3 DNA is TGTGCCAGCAGCTTAGGCGGGAGCGGGAGGAATGAGCAGTTCTTC. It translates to CASSLGGSGRNEQFF.

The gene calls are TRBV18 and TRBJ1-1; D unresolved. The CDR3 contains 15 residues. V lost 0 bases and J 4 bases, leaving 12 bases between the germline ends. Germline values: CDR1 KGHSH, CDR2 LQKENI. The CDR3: CASSPPPGSGTEAFF. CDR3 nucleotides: TGTGCCAGCTCACCACCCCCGGGTAGTGGCACTGAAGCTTTCTTT.